Shown below are 27 T cell receptor beta chains from a single sample sequenced in a study of CD4+ T cells in melanoma. The assay was immunoSEQ multiplex PCR, and TCRdb's table has in-frame clones only and misses some. The sample carries about 50,000 clones, about 91% recorded once. The sequencing input was peripheral blood. The receptors were sampled from a human donor with melanoma.

V is TRBV9 and J is TRBJ2-6, with no clear D. Germline V CDR1 and CDR2: SGDLS, YYNGEE. Trimming removed 0 bases at V and 0 bases at J, with 10 bases between. This CDR3 contains 17 residues. The DNA for the CDR3 is TGTGCCAGCAGCGTAGGAGGATTAAACTCTGGGGCCAACGTCCTGACTTTC. Its protein product is CASSVGGLNSGANVLTF.

The genes are TRBV15 and TRBJ1-4, with TRBD1 matching over 8 bases. The germline V gene has CDR1 LNHNV and CDR2 YYDKDF (reference sequence). V shed 3 bases, J shed 8 bases, and the junction held 8 bases outside the gene matches. The CDR3 has 15 amino acids. Here the CDR3 DNA reads TGTGCCACCAGCAGCAGAGGACAGGGCTTGGAAAAACTGTTTTTT. This codes for CATSSRGQGLEKLFF.

The V call is TRBV4-1, the J call TRBJ1-1; 7 bases align to TRBD1. J lost 1 base, V lost 4 bases, and 9 bases had no gene match. The CDR3 loop spans 16 amino acids. In germline, CDR1 is MGHRA, CDR2 YSYEKL. CDR3 sequence reads: CASSPPLGQENTEAFF. The CDR3 coding sequence is TGCGCCAGCAGCCCTCCTCTCGGACAGGAGAACACTGAAGCTTTCTTT.

V is TRBV10-3 and J is TRBJ1-1; D perhaps matches TRBD1 (5 bases). The ends were cut back, 3 bases at V and 0 bases at J, with 11 bases in the middle. Germline V gene lookup returns CDR1 ENHRY and CDR2 SYGVKD. The CDR3 spans 15 residues. The CDR3 DNA follows: TGTGCCATCAGTGATGTGGGCAGGGTGAACACTGAAGCTTTCTTT. This encodes CAISDVGRVNTEAFF.

V and J are TRBV5-1 and TRBJ1-4; possible D gene TRBD1, 6 bases. The CDR3 spans 13 residues. Germline CDR1 is SGHRS and CDR2 is YFSETQ. Deletions cut 7 bases from V and 2 bases from J, with 9 bases between. CDR3 in DNA: TGCGCCAGCTCAGGGGTGACTAATGAAAAACTGTTTTTT. It translates to CASSGVTNEKLFF.

CDR3 nucleotide sequence: TGTGCCAGTAGTGCCCGACCCATCCCACCCTACAATGAGCAGTTCTTC. Protein sequence: CASSARPIPPYNEQFF. V gene TRBV19 combines with J gene TRBJ2-1, with D unresolved. CDR1 is LNHDA, CDR2 SQIVND, per germline (reference sequence). This CDR3 has 16 residues. V was shortened by 5 bases and J by 2 bases, with 16 bases between the two germline ends.

This clone was detected only a few times. This sequence joins TRBV9 and TRBJ1-2; D call uncertain. Trimming took 0 bases from V and 5 from J, leaving 23 bases between them. CDR1 is SGDLS and CDR2 is YYNGEE in the germline V gene. The CDR3 extends over 18 amino acids. Here the CDR3 reads CASSVATFWGELEYGYTF. DNA of the CDR3: TGTGCCAGCAGCGTAGCTACGTTTTGGGGAGAGCTGGAGTATGGCTACACCTTC.

J is TRBJ1-5 and V is TRBV28, with 8 bases that match TRBD1. The CDR3 is 15 residues long. V gave up 8 bases and J gave up 7 bases; unmatched junction bases: 13. Germline CDR1 and CDR2: MDHEN and SYDVKM. CDR3 coding DNA: TGTGCCAGCTTGAACGGCGACAGGGGAGGCCAGCCCCAGCATTTT. Translated: CASLNGDRGGQPQHF. Complete variable domain (other parts from reference TRBV28 and TRBJ1-5): DVKVTQSSRYLVKRTGEKVFLECVQDMDHENMFWYRQDPGLGLRLIYFSYDVKMKEKGDIPEGYSVSREKKERFSLILESASTNQTSMYLCASLNGDRGGQPQHFGDGTRLSIL.

The chain links TRBV7-9 to TRBJ2-7; 7 bases fit TRBD1. V dropped 5 bases and J dropped 3; count of bases not matched to a gene: 10. The germline V gene encodes CDR1 SEHNR and CDR2 FQNEAQ (reference sequence). This CDR3 comprises 15 residues. In nucleotides, the CDR3 is TGTGCCAGCAGCCCGGAGACAGGGCAGGACTACGAGCAGTACTTC. It yields the protein CASSPETGQDYEQYF. The variable domain in full, completed from reference TRBV7-9 and TRBJ2-7, reads DTGVSQNPRHKITKRGQNVTFRCDPISEHNRLYWYRQTLGQGPEFLTYFQNEAQLEKSRLLSDRFSAERPKGSFSTLEIQRTEQGDSAMYLCASSPETGQDYEQYFGPGTRLTVT.

This chain connects TRBV7-2 to TRBJ1-2; TRBD1 might be the D (5 bases). The CDR3 extends over 14 amino acids. The V end was cut by 5 bases, the J end by 9 bases, with 19 bases between. Germline V gives CDR1 SGHTA, CDR2 FQGNSA. CDR3: CASSNNMGRVSYTF. The CDR3 bases are TGTGCCAGCAGCAACAACATGGGCAGGGTGAGCTACACCTTC.

The rearrangement joins TRBV28 to TRBJ2-5, with TRBD1 as a possible D gene (6 bases). The CDR3 has 15 amino acids. Trimming cost V 3 bases and J 4 bases, with 15 bases left between them. CDR1 and CDR2 (germline): MDHEN, SYDVKM. CDR3: CASSFRGQGRETQYF. CDR3 coding DNA: TGTGCCAGCAGTTTCAGGGGTCAGGGGCGAGAGACCCAGTACTTC.

The chain combines TRBV28 with TRBJ2-1; D remains ambiguous. The V gene lost 5 bases and the J gene lost 5 bases, with 13 bases spanning the gap. The CDR3 contains 14 residues. Per the germline V gene, CDR1 is MDHEN and CDR2 is SYDVKM. CDR3 protein: CASSLRPRNNEQFF. CDR3 coding DNA: TGTGCCAGCAGTCTCCGACCGAGAAACAATGAGCAGTTCTTC.

CDR3: CASSHSGTSTDTQYF. In DNA, the CDR3 is TGCGCCAGCAGCCATAGCGGGACCTCCACAGATACGCAGTATTTT. The gene calls are TRBV5-1 and TRBJ2-3, with TRBD2 identical over 8 bases. This CDR3 region has 15 residues. Per the germline V gene, CDR1 is SGHRS and CDR2 is YFSETQ. V lost 4 bases to trimming and J lost 2 bases; unmatched junction nucleotides: 6.

The V call is TRBV6-5, the J call TRBJ2-5; 7 bases are shared with TRBD1. The assigned J gene may be wrong: the sequence end matches TRBJ2-7 better. The germline CDR1 and CDR2 sequences are MNHEY and SVGAGI. This CDR3 comprises 14 residues. The DNA of the CDR3 is TGTGCCAGCAGTTACGCGACAGGGTACCACGAGCAGTACTTC. This translates into CASSYATGYHEQYF.

This sequence joins TRBV28 and TRBJ2-1, with D possibly being TRBD1 or TRBD2 (5 bases each). This CDR3 spans 17 amino acids. The V and J ends lost 2 bases and 5 bases respectively, with 19 bases between them. Germline V gene lookup returns CDR1 MDHEN and CDR2 SYDVKM. CDR3 nucleotide sequence: TGTGCCAGCAGTTTACTCGGGACGGCGGTTTCCGACAATGAGCAGTTCTTC. This gives the protein CASSLLGTAVSDNEQFF.

The V call is TRBV5-6, the J call TRBJ2-1; TRBD1 agrees at 7 bases. Trimming at V came to 3 bases and at J to 5 bases, leaving 2 bases not matched to a gene. The CDR3 extends over 13 amino acids. Germline assignment: CDR1 SGHDT and CDR2 YYEEEE. The CDR3 DNA is TGTGCCAGCAGCTGGGGGACAGACAATGAGCAGTTCTTC. Residues: CASSWGTDNEQFF.

This chain uses TRBV2 with TRBJ1-2; tentative D call: TRBD1 (5 bases). CDR1 and CDR2 from the germline V gene are SNHLY and FYNNEI. This CDR3 comprises 15 residues. Trimming took off 3 bases at V and 6 bases at J, with 17 bases between the two ends. The CDR3: CASSDLMARVHGYTF. CDR3 nucleotides: TGTGCCAGCAGTGATTTAATGGCCAGGGTCCATGGCTACACCTTC.

This chain uses TRBV28 with TRBJ1-2; tentatively, D is TRBD1 (5 bases). The germline V gene has CDR1 MDHEN and CDR2 SYDVKM. CDR3 length: 14 residues. V lost 4 bases and J 4 bases, leaving 13 bases between the germline ends. The CDR3 DNA sequence: TGTGCCAGCAGTTGGGGGGGAGCTAGCTATGGCTACACCTTC. The encoded protein is CASSWGGASYGYTF.

The chain has TRBV19 and TRBJ1-4; 7 bases are shared with TRBD1. V lost 7 bases, J lost 2 bases, and 7 bases stayed unmatched. Germline V lookup: CDR1 LNHDA, CDR2 SQIVND (reference sequence). This CDR3 is built from 15 residues. The CDR3 sequence: CASTPGQPTNEKLFF. The DNA for the CDR3 is TGTGCCAGTACCCCGGGACAGCCGACTAATGAAAAACTGTTTTTT.

The rearrangement links TRBV27 to TRBJ1-5; perhaps TRBD1 as D (6 bases). The CDR3 spans 14 residues. Germline V CDR1 and CDR2: MNHEY, SMNVEV (reference sequence). The V gene lost 4 bases and the J gene lost 7 bases, with 14 bases spanning the gap. CDR3 DNA: TGTGCCAGCAGTTCTACAGGGATCCGGCAGCCCCAGCATTTT. As protein: CASSSTGIRQPQHF.

J is TRBJ2-7 and V is TRBV7-9; 13 bases line up with TRBD2. Looked up from germline, CDR1 is SEHNR and CDR2 is FQNEAQ (reference sequence). V lost 4 bases, J lost 5 bases, and 8 bases stayed unmatched. CDR3 length: 16 amino acids. For the CDR3, the DNA is TGTGCCAGCAGCTCCCGCGGGACTAGCGGGGTCGACGAGCAGTACTTC. This translates into CASSSRGTSGVDEQYF. Supplemented by reference TRBV7-9 and TRBJ2-7, the full variable domain reads DTGVSQNPRHKITKRGQNVTFRCDPISEHNRLYWYRQTLGQGPEFLTYFQNEAQLEKSRLLSDRFSAERPKGSFSTLEIQRTEQGDSAMYLCASSSRGTSGVDEQYFGPGTRLTVT.

This chain links TRBV29-1 with TRBJ1-6, with TRBD1 as a possible D gene (5 bases). This CDR3 comprises 13 residues. Germline V gives CDR1 SQVTM, CDR2 ANQGSEA. V lost 4 bases, J lost 9 bases, and 13 bases lay in between. The CDR3 region has the DNA TGCAGCGTTGCGGGGGAGGTTGGTTCACCCCTCCACTTT. Its translation is CSVAGEVGSPLHF.

The V gene is TRBV9, the J gene TRBJ2-3; D gene unclear. Trimming cost V 1 base and J 4 bases, with 4 bases left between them. This CDR3 is built from 12 residues. Germline V gene sequence: CDR1 SGDLS, CDR2 YYNGEE. CDR3 sequence: CASSVSADTQYF. The CDR3 nucleotides are TGTGCCAGCAGCGTATCTGCAGATACGCAGTATTTT.

This chain's CDR3 is CASSPRTGDPYEQYF. The CDR3 nucleotides are TGCGCCAGCAGCCCGAGGACAGGGGATCCCTACGAGCAGTACTTC. The rearrangement links TRBV5-1 to TRBJ2-7; the match to TRBD1 covers 9 bases. In germline, CDR1 is SGHRS, CDR2 YFSETQ. V trimming: 4 bases; J trimming: 2 bases; junction bases outside the gene matches: 7. The CDR3 contains 15 residues.

This chain uses TRBV27 with TRBJ1-2; D gene unclear. This CDR3 spans 13 amino acids. The ends were cut back, 5 bases at V and 2 bases at J, with 9 bases in the middle. Germline CDR1 is MNHEY and CDR2 is SMNVEV (reference sequence). CDR3 residues: CASSKGFNYGYTF. Here the CDR3 DNA reads TGTGCCAGCAGTAAGGGATTCAACTATGGCTACACCTTC.

Concerning this clone: The junction and the germline gene differ at one end; a read error may be behind it. CDR3 nucleotides: TGTGCCAGCAGTTTAGAAACAACCCAATATTCTCCCCTCCACTTT. Translating gives CASSLETTQYSPLHF. V gene TRBV27 combines with J gene TRBJ1-6; D is unresolved. The CDR3 runs 15 residues. Germline assignment: CDR1 MNHEY and CDR2 SMNVEV (reference sequence).

This clone was counted a single time. This chain uses TRBV25-1 with TRBJ1-1; 11 nucleotides line up with TRBD1. Losses at the gene ends were 3 bases for V and 1 base for J; bases not matched to a gene: 4. The germline CDR1 and CDR2 sequences are MGHDK and SYGVNS. The CDR3 loop spans 16 amino acids. This chain's CDR3 is CASSEGQGVGNTEAFF. CDR3 coding DNA: TGTGCCAGCAGTGAGGGACAGGGGGTAGGGAACACTGAAGCTTTCTTT. The entire variable domain, with the rest obtained from reference TRBV25-1 and TRBJ1-1, is as follows: EADIYQTPRYLVIGTGKKITLECSQTMGHDKMYWYQQDPGMELHLIHYSYGVNSTEKGDLSSESTVSRIRTEHFPLTLESARPSHTSQYLCASSEGQGVGNTEAFFGQGTRLTVV.